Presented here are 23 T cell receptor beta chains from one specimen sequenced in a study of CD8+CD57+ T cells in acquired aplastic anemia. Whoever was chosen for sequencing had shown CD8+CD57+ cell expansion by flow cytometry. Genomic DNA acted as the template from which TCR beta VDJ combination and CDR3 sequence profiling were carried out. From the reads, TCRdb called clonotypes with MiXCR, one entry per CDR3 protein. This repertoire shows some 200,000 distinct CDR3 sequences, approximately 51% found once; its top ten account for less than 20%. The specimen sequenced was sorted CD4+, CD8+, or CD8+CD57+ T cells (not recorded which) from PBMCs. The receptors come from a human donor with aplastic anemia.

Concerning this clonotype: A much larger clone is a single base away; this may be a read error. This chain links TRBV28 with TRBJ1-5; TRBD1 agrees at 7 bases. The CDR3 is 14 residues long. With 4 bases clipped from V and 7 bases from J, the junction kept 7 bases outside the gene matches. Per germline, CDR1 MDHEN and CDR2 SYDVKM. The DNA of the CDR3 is TGTGCCAGCAGTTGGGGGCCAGGGGGGCAGCCCCAGCATTTT. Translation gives CASSWGPGGQPQHF. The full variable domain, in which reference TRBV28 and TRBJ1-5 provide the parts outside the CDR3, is DVKVTQSSRYLVKRTGEKVFLECVQDMDHENMFWYRQDPGLGLRLIYFSYDVKMKEKGDIPEGYSVSREKKERFSLILESASTNQTSMYLCASSWGPGGQPQHFGDGTRLSIL.

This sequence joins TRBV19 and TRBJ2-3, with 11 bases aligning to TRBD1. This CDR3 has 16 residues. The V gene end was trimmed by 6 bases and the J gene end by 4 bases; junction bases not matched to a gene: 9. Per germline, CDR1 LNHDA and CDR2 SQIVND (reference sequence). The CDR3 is CASSPRTGGASDTQYF. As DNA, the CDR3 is TGTGCCAGTAGCCCTCGGACAGGGGGCGCGTCAGATACGCAGTATTTT.

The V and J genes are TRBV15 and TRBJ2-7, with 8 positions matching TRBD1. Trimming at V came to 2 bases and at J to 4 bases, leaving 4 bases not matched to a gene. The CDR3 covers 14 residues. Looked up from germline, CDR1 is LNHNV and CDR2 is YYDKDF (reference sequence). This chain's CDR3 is CATSRQGARYEQYF. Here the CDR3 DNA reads TGTGCCACCAGCAGACAGGGGGCACGGTACGAGCAGTACTTC.

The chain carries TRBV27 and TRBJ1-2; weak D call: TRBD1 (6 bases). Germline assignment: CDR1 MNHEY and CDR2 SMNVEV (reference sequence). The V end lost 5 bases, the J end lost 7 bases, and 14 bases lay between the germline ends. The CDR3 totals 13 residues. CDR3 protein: CASSTTGVGGYTF. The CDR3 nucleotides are TGTGCCAGCAGTACGACAGGAGTCGGTGGCTACACCTTC.

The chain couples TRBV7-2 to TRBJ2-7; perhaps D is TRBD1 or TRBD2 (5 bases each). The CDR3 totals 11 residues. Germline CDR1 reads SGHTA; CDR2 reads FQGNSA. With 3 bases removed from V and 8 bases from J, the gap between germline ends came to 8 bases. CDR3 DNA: TGTGCCAGCAGCTTGGGGGAGCAGCAGTACGTC. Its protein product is CASSLGEQQYV.

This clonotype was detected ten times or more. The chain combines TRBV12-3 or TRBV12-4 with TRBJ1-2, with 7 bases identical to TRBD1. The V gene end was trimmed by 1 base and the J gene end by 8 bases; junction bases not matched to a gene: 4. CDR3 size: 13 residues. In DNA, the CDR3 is TGTGCCAGCAGTTTAGGACAGGGAAAGGGCTACACCTTC. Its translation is CASSLGQGKGYTF.

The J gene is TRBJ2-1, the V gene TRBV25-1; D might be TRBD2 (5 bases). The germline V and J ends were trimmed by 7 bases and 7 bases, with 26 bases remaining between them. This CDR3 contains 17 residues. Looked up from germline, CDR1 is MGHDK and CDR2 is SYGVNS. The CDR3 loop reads CASTINPRGGSANEQFF. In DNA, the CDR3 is TGTGCCAGCACCATTAATCCCCGGGGTGGGAGTGCTAATGAGCAGTTCTTC.

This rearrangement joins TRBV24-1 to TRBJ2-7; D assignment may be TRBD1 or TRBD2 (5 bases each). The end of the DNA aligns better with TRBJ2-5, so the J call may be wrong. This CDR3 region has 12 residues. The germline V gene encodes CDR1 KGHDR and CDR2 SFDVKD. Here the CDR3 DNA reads TGTGCCACCAGTGATTACGGGGCGACCCAGTACTTC. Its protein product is CATSDYGATQYF.

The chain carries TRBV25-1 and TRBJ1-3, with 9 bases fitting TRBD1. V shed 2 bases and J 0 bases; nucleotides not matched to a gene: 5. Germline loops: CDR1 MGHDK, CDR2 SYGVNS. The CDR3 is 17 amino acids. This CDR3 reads CASSEAGQGDSGNTIYF. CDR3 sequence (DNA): TGTGCCAGCAGTGAAGCGGGACAGGGTGACTCTGGAAACACCATATATTTT.

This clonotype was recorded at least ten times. This CDR3 reads CASSLAGTELFF. The CDR3 nucleotides read TGTGCCAGCAGTTTAGCGGGGACAGAACTGTTTTTT. J is TRBJ1-4 and V is TRBV12-3 or TRBV12-4; 7 nucleotides align to TRBD1. Trimming at V came to 0 bases and at J to 12 bases, leaving 1 base not matched to a gene. CDR3 size: 12 residues.

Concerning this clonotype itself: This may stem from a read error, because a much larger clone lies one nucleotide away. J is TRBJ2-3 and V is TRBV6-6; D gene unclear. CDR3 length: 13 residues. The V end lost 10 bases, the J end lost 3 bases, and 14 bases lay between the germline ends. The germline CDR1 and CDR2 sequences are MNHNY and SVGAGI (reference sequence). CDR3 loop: CANNLFGTDTQYF. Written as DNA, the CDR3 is TGTGCCAACAATCTTTTCGGGACAGATACGCAGTATTTT.

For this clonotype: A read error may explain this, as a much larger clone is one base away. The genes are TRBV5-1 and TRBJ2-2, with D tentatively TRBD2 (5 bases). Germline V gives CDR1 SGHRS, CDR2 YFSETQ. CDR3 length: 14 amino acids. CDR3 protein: CACSPVDGAGELFF. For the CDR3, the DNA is TGCGCCTGCAGCCCCGTCGACGGGGCCGGGGAGCTGTTTTTT.

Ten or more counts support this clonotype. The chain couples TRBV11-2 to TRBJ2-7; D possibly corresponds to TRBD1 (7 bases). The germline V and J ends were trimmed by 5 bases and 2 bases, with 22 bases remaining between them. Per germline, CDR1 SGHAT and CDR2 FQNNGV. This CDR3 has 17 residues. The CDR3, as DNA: TGTGCCAGCAGCACCAACTCGGGGGACAGATCTCCCTACGAGCAGTACTTC. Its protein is CASSTNSGDRSPYEQYF.

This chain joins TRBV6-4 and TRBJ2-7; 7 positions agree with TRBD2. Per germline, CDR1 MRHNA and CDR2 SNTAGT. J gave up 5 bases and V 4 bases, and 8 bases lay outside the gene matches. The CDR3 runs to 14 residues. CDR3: CASSGFPGRDEQYF. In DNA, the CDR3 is TGTGCCAGCAGTGGGTTTCCAGGGAGGGACGAGCAGTACTTC.

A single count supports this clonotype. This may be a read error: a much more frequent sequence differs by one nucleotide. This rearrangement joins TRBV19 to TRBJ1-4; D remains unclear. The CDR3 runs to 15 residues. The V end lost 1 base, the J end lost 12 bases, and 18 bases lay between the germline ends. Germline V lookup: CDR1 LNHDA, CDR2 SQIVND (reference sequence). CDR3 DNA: TGTGCCAGTAGTATAGTCCACAATCAACTTGGAGAACTGTTTTTT. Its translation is CASSIVHNQLGELFF.

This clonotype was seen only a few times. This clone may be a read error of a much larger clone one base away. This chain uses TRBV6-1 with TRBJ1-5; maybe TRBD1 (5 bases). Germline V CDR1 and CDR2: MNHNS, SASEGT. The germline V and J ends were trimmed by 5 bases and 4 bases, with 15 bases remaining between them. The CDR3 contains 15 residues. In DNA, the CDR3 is TGTGCCAGCAGTCCTTCCGGGGCAGGGAATCAGCCCCAGCATTTT. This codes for CASSPSGAGNQPQHF.

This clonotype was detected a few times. Here the CDR3 DNA reads TGTGCCAGCAGTATGAGCGGGCTAAGTCCAGATACGCAGTATTTT. It codes for CASSMSGLSPDTQYF. The chain employs TRBV28 and TRBJ2-3; maybe TRBD2 (6 bases). In germline, CDR1 is MDHEN, CDR2 SYDVKM. This CDR3 is built from 15 residues. Trimming shortened V by 5 bases and J by 4 bases, and 16 bases separated the two germline ends.

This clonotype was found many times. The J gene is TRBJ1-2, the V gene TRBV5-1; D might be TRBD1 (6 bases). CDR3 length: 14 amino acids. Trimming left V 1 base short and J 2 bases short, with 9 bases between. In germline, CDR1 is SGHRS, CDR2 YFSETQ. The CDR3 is CASSLLGGNYGYTF. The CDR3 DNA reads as TGCGCCAGCAGCTTGCTTGGGGGCAACTATGGCTACACCTTC.

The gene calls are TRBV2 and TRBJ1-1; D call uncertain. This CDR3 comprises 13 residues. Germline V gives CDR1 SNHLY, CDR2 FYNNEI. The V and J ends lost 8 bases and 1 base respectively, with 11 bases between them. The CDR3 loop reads CASGTDQNTEAFF. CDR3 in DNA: TGTGCCAGCGGAACAGACCAGAACACTGAAGCTTTCTTT.

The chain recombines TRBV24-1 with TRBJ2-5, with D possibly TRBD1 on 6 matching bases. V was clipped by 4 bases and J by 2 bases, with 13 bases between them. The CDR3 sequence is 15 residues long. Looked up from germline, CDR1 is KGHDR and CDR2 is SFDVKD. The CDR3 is CATSDLDSKQETQYF. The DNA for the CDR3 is TGTGCCACCAGTGACCTGGACAGCAAGCAAGAGACCCAGTACTTC.

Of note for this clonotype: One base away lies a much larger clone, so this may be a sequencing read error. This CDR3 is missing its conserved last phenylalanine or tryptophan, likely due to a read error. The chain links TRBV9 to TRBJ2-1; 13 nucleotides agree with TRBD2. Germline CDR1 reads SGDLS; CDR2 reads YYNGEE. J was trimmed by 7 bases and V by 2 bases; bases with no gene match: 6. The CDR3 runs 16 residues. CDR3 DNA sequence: TGTGCCAGCAGCGTGACCGGGACTAGCGGGGCTAATGAGCAGTTCTCC. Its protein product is CASSVTGTSGANEQFS.

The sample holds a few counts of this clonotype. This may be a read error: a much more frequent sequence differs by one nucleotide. As DNA, the CDR3 is TGTGCCAGCAACGAGGGGACTAGGCGGACGAACACTGAAGCTTTCTTT. Translation: CASNEGTRRTNTEAFF. The chain links TRBV9 to TRBJ1-1, with D possibly TRBD1 on 5 matching bases. V lost 6 bases and J 1 base, leaving 19 bases between the germline ends. The CDR3 runs 16 residues. Germline CDR1 SGDLS, CDR2 YYNGEE.

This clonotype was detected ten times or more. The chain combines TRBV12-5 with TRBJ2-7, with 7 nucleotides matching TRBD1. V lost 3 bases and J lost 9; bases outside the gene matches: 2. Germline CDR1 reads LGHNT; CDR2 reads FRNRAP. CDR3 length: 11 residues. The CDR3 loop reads CASGLGTAQYF. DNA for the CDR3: TGTGCTAGTGGTTTAGGGACAGCGCAGTACTTC.